This T cell receptor (beta chain) comes out of a study of monozygotic twins with inflammatory bowel disease. Study-wide findings and caveats: Patient repertoires may have gained variability from differing immunosuppressive treatments.

Template switching incorporated UMIs with a 6-nucleotide sample barcode. Each CDR3 protein gets one entry in TCRdb, which reprocessed the 5' RACE reads and gives no DNA. Recorded for this sample: approximately 400,000 distinct CDR3 sequences. A remark on this clonotype: Its antigen is unknown.

Every single donor had an approximately 2.5 ml blood sample drawn. The material sequenced was blood. The receptor was derived from a human donor with ulcerative colitis or Crohn's disease, or a healthy co-twin of an affected twin (not recorded which).

The CDR3 is CASSQVSWTSGRDSYEQYF. V usage is TRBV4-3 and J usage is TRBJ2-7; the D gene TCRdb calls, TRBD2, cannot be checked with no DNA. Germline V gene data show CDR1 as LGHNA and CDR2 as YSLEER. CDR3 length: 19 amino acids.